The 22 T cell receptor beta chains given below trace back to one sample, sequenced in a study of cytomegalovirus exposure and HLA in healthy donors. PCR involved 60 Vbeta and 13 Jbeta primers. This table comes from immunoSEQ multiplex PCR, and its TCRdb copy is limited to in-frame clones, with some not included. Among fewer than 250,000 clones, roughly 77% were seen once, and the ten largest hold about 1.4%. The sample was PBMCs. These receptors were taken from a woman aged 45-65 years in good health and CMV-seronegative.

The table lists this clone with a few counts. This chain joins TRBV6-1 and TRBJ2-7; the D gene is possibly TRBD2 (6 bases). The CDR3 sequence is 13 residues long. Trimming took off 6 bases at V and 3 bases at J, with 12 bases between the two ends. Per germline, CDR1 MNHNS and CDR2 SASEGT. CDR3 amino acids: CASSAQEGYEQYF. The CDR3 DNA follows: TGTGCCAGCAGCGCCCAGGAGGGCTACGAGCAGTACTTC.

The chain joins TRBV29-1 to TRBJ1-1; D may be TRBD1 (5 bases). The length of the CDR3 is 11 residues. V lost 5 bases, J lost 7 bases, and 11 bases lay in between. Germline CDR1 and CDR2: SQVTM and ANQGSEA. The CDR3 sequence: CSVSDRLEAFF. The CDR3 DNA follows: TGCAGCGTTTCCGACAGACTTGAAGCTTTCTTT.

To note about this clone: This CDR3 is also generated by other DNA sequences in the sample. V and J are TRBV7-8 and TRBJ1-2; D perhaps matches TRBD1 (6 bases). Germline CDR1 reads SGHVS; CDR2 reads FQNEAQ. The CDR3 extends over 12 amino acids. Trimming pared 5 bases from V and 11 bases from J, leaving 15 bases between. The DNA of the CDR3 is TGTGCCAGCAGCCTACGTGGGGGCATTTACACCTTC. Translation gives CASSLRGGIYTF.

This chain joins TRBV19 and TRBJ1-1; a weak D match, TRBD1 (5 bases). V lost 3 bases, J lost 2 bases, and 10 bases lay in between. Germline V gene sequence: CDR1 LNHDA, CDR2 SQIVND (reference sequence). This CDR3 has 14 residues. Here the CDR3 DNA reads TGTGCCAGTAGTATGATTGGGGCTAACACTGAAGCTTTCTTT. Protein product: CASSMIGANTEAFF.

The chain couples TRBV7-8 to TRBJ2-3; 9 bases fit TRBD2. The germline V gene has CDR1 SGHVS and CDR2 FQNEAQ. The CDR3 consists of 16 residues. V was clipped by 4 bases and J by 2 bases; unmatched bases: 7. The CDR3 spells CASSSPTSGPTDTQYF. CDR3 DNA: TGTGCCAGCAGCTCTCCGACTAGCGGACCCACAGATACGCAGTATTTT.

The chain uses TRBV19 and TRBJ1-4, with a weak D call TRBD1 (6 bases). Per germline, CDR1 LNHDA and CDR2 SQIVND (reference sequence). Trimming left V 0 bases short and J 15 bases short, with 17 bases between. The CDR3 has 14 residues. CDR3 sequence: CASSIDWQGKTVFF. The CDR3 DNA sequence: TGTGCCAGTAGTATAGATTGGCAGGGGAAAACGGTGTTTTTT.

The chain couples TRBV6-1 to TRBJ2-7; TRBD1 might be the D (5 bases). Trimming removed 5 bases at V and 3 bases at J, with 11 bases between. CDR1 and CDR2 from the germline V gene are MNHNS and SASEGT. The CDR3 runs to 13 residues. CDR3 sequence reads: CASSPDTRYEQYF. The CDR3 DNA reads TGTGCCAGCAGTCCGGACACACGCTACGAGCAGTACTTC.

The gene calls are TRBV19 and TRBJ2-1, with a weak D call TRBD2 (5 bases). CDR3 length equals 12 residues. Trimming removed 6 bases at V and 7 bases at J, with 10 bases between. From germline, CDR1 is LNHDA and CDR2 SQIVND (reference sequence). The CDR3: CASRDWRNEQFF. The CDR3 DNA is TGTGCCAGTAGGGACTGGAGGAATGAGCAGTTCTTC.

The chain links TRBV10-3 to TRBJ2-5; weak D call: TRBD2 (6 bases). V lost 0 bases and J 11 bases, leaving 13 bases between the germline ends. CDR3 length: 13 residues. Looked up from germline, CDR1 is ENHRY and CDR2 is SYGVKD. CDR3 residues: CAISESRGDEQYF. The CDR3 DNA reads as TGTGCCATCAGTGAGTCGCGCGGGGATGAGCAGTACTTC.

Only one count was recorded for this clone. This chain joins TRBV7-2 and TRBJ2-1; 10 nucleotides align to TRBD2. V lost 5 bases to trimming and J lost 4 bases; unmatched junction nucleotides: 14. The CDR3 covers 18 residues. CDR1 SGHTA and CDR2 FQGNSA come from the germline V gene. The CDR3 DNA is TGTGCCAGCAGCATAGGCCCGTTAGCGGGAGGCTCATACAATGAGCAGTTCTTC. Amino acid sequence: CASSIGPLAGGSYNEQFF.

V gene TRBV6-4 combines with J gene TRBJ1-6, with TRBD1 matching over 8 bases. Trimming at V came to 6 bases and at J to 8 bases, leaving 6 bases not matched to a gene. CDR1 and CDR2 (germline): MRHNA, SNTAGT. The CDR3 length is 14 residues. CDR3 in amino acids: CASRQGAKDSPLHF. CDR3 in DNA: TGTGCCAGCAGGCAGGGGGCCAAGGATTCACCCCTCCACTTT.

The chain links TRBV9 to TRBJ2-1; 11 nucleotides line up with TRBD1. The ends lost 3 bases at V and 4 bases at J; junction bases unmatched: 3. The germline V gene encodes CDR1 SGDLS and CDR2 YYNGEE. The CDR3 sequence is 15 residues long. The CDR3 loop reads CASSDGTGGYNEQFF. For the CDR3, the DNA is TGTGCCAGCAGCGACGGGACAGGGGGTTACAATGAGCAGTTCTTC.

The CDR3 DNA reads TGCGCCAGCAGCCAAGATCTCGGGGCGGGAGTGGGGACCGGGGAGCTGTTTTTT. Encoded protein: CASSQDLGAGVGTGELFF. The chain carries TRBV4-1 and TRBJ2-2; 7 bases map to TRBD2. Germline V gene sequence: CDR1 MGHRA, CDR2 YSYEKL. V shed 0 bases and J 5 bases; nucleotides not matched to a gene: 12. The CDR3 spans 18 residues.

This clone was recorded once. This chain connects TRBV18 to TRBJ2-4; tentative D call: TRBD2 (6 bases). CDR1 is KGHSH, CDR2 LQKENI, per germline. The CDR3 totals 14 residues. Trimming pared 1 base from V and 8 bases from J, leaving 12 bases between. CDR3 sequence: CASSPQEGRDIQYF. The CDR3 nucleotides read TGTGCCAGCTCACCACAGGAGGGTCGAGACATTCAGTACTTC. Full variable domain (rest looked up from reference TRBV18 and TRBJ2-4): NAGVMQNPRHLVRRRGQEARLRCSPMKGHSHVYWYRQLPEEGLKFMVYLQKENIIDESGMPKERFSAEFPKEGPSILRIQQVVRGDSAAYFCASSPQEGRDIQYFGAGTRLSVL.

The gene calls are TRBV9 and TRBJ1-5; no clear D gene. Germline assignment: CDR1 SGDLS and CDR2 YYNGEE. This CDR3 contains 13 residues. The V and J ends lost 3 bases and 9 bases respectively, with 13 bases between them. The CDR3 sequence is CASSADGLRPQHF. Written as DNA, the CDR3 is TGTGCCAGCAGCGCCGATGGACTTCGGCCCCAGCATTTT. The full variable domain, its missing parts supplied by reference TRBV9 and TRBJ1-5, is DSGVTQTPKHLITATGQRVTLRCSPRSGDLSVYWYQQSLDQGLQFLIQYYNGEERAKGNILERFSAQQFPDLHSELNLSSLELGDSALYFCASSADGLRPQHFGDGTRLSIL.

The V and J genes are TRBV6-1 and TRBJ2-1; D perhaps matches TRBD1 (5 bases). From germline, CDR1 is MNHNS and CDR2 SASEGT. Trimming left V 5 bases short and J 0 bases short, with 8 bases between. The length of the CDR3 is 14 residues. CDR3 loop: CASSRQSSYNEQFF. DNA of the CDR3: TGTGCCAGCAGTCGACAGAGCTCCTACAATGAGCAGTTCTTC.

V usage is TRBV6-5 and J usage is TRBJ2-1; 7 positions agree with TRBD1. CDR1 is MNHEY, CDR2 SVGAGI, per germline. There are 15 residues in the CDR3. Trimming took 1 base from V and 5 from J; bases not matched to a gene: 5. The CDR3 DNA follows: TGTGCCAGCAGTTACTGGGGACAGAAGAACAATGAGCAGTTCTTC. The encoded protein is CASSYWGQKNNEQFF.

This chain joins TRBV5-5 and TRBJ1-1, with a weak D call TRBD1 (5 bases). Germline loops: CDR1 SGHKS, CDR2 YYEKEE (reference sequence). There are 14 residues in the CDR3. The V gene lost 4 bases and the J gene lost 1 base, with 11 bases spanning the gap. CDR3 residues: CASSDPGGNTEAFF. CDR3 nucleotides: TGTGCCAGCAGCGACCCGGGGGGGAACACTGAAGCTTTCTTT.

The J gene is TRBJ1-6, the V gene TRBV5-1, with 7 bases identical to TRBD1. Losses at the gene ends were 0 bases for V and 9 bases for J; bases not matched to a gene: 9. This CDR3 is 16 amino acids long. Looked up from germline, CDR1 is SGHRS and CDR2 is YFSETQ. The CDR3 protein is CASSLEGGGGASPLHF. The CDR3 coding sequence is TGCGCCAGCAGCTTGGAAGGGGGCGGAGGGGCTTCACCCCTCCACTTT.

This chain links TRBV28 with TRBJ1-1; D remains ambiguous. Germline CDR1 reads MDHEN; CDR2 reads SYDVKM. The germline V and J ends were trimmed by 6 bases and 2 bases, with 13 bases remaining between them. CDR3 length: 14 residues. The CDR3 region has the DNA TGTGCCAGCAGCCCTCCCCGGGGAAACACTGAAGCTTTCTTT. Translated, it gives CASSPPRGNTEAFF. Together with reference TRBV28 and TRBJ1-1, the CDR3 gives the full variable domain: DVKVTQSSRYLVKRTGEKVFLECVQDMDHENMFWYRQDPGLGLRLIYFSYDVKMKEKGDIPEGYSVSREKKERFSLILESASTNQTSMYLCASSPPRGNTEAFFGQGTRLTVV.

The genes are TRBV7-9 and TRBJ2-7; 7 nucleotides agree with TRBD2. This CDR3 spans 15 amino acids. The V and J ends lost 3 bases and 0 bases, in that order; junction bases with no gene match: 5. CDR1 is SEHNR and CDR2 is FQNEAQ in the germline V gene (reference sequence). CDR3 sequence reads: CASSFPGGSSYEQYF. The CDR3 coding sequence is TGTGCCAGCAGCTTCCCCGGGGGGAGCTCCTACGAGCAGTACTTC.

The V gene is TRBV27, the J gene TRBJ2-3, with 12 bases that match TRBD2. CDR1 and CDR2 (germline): MNHEY, SMNVEV (reference sequence). The V and J ends lost 2 bases and 3 bases, in that order; junction bases with no gene match: 6. The CDR3 length is 17 residues. The CDR3 spells CASSLLAGGPLTDTQYF. CDR3 sequence (DNA): TGTGCCAGCAGTTTACTAGCGGGAGGGCCTCTTACAGATACGCAGTATTTT.